This TCR beta chain was sequenced in a study of blood T cell repertoires in COVID-19. Overall study: Acute and convalescent COVID-19 samples came from the United States, Italy and Spain. PBMCs, B-cell-depleted T cells, or T cells provided the cDNA or gDNA that made up the material.

Patients from Seattle were sampled longitudinally, starting during active infection. As handled by the study authors: Reference gene primer amplification in the assay estimated nucleated cell counts. The protocol was immunoSEQ multiplex PCR, while the TCRdb copy is restricted to in-frame clones and leaves out a portion. D and trimming were read from the DNA, whereas the V and J calls and clone size are those reported in that table. The top ten hold over 8.5% of the sample, which has approximately 290,000 clones, roughly 91% seen once. The CDR3 has 19 amino acids. CDR1 LNHDA and CDR2 SQIVND come from the germline V gene (reference sequence). Germline trimming cut 3 bases from V and 7 bases from J; bases unmatched to any gene: 18.

The chain couples TRBV19 to TRBJ2-3; 11 bases line up with TRBD2. This TCR came from a woman in her 30s with COVID-19, enrolled during active disease. The specimen sequenced was peripheral blood. The CDR3, as DNA: TGTGCCAGTAGTATCGGCCCCCTAGCGGGGGGCAGGAGAAAAAATACGCAGTATTTT. Protein: CASSIGPLAGGRRKNTQYF. The full variable domain, in which reference TRBV19 and TRBJ2-3 provide the parts outside the CDR3, is DGGITQSPKYLFRKEGQNVTLSCEQNLNHDAMYWYRQDPGQGLRLIYYSQIVNDFQKGDIAEGYSVSREKKESFPLTVTSAQKNPTAFYLCASSIGPLAGGRRKNTQYFGPGTRLTVL.